This record looks at one T cell receptor beta chain sequence and its context. Its cognate antigen has yet to be identified. Base qualities are missing; no much larger clone stands one base away. The sample belongs to a study of T cell responses to AZD1222 COVID-19 vaccine (dated by TCRdb to about 2021). Notes on the research overall: TCR sequencing was performed for approximately 240 trial participants, of whom some 200 were given two doses of AZD1222 and around 26 were given two doses of MenACWY control vaccine. Enrollment into the trials was organized by age into subgroups of 18-55, 56-69 and 70-plus years, and those subgroups contained roughly 150, 30 and 60 TCR-sequenced participants, respectively. The research as a whole found: The 56-69-year group was small, and its depth increase did not reach significance, likely because of low power. Because no day 14 peak-response samples were available, the repertoires could be characterized only after the peak T cell response. After two AZD1222 doses, spike-specific TCR breadth and depth were significantly higher than at day 0 and than in MenACWY recipients. Conclusions about previously exposed vaccinees are limited, since just six AZD1222 recipients were seropositive for SARS-CoV-2 at baseline. The vaccine-associated CD4 TCRs covered the entire spike protein, and the dominant responses fell in regions 160-218 and 743-854. Participants were mostly white British and included more females than males, and it was suggested by the authors that clonal diversity may have been underestimated. Reportedly, close to half of the unique spike-specific TCRs recognized epitopes lying outside the regions that are mutated in the B.1.351 and B.1.1.7 variants.

The CDR3 regions of human TCRbeta chains were subjected to immunosequencing. Per the source publication's procedure: Repertoire TCRs were checked for matches against a reference library of SARS-CoV-2-specific TCRs that had been generated using the MIRA antigen-specificity platform. Breadth was defined as the fraction of unique TCRs that were SARS-CoV-2-associated, and depth was defined as the fraction of total T cells that were SARS-CoV-2-associated. Using the MIRA data, each spike-specific TCR was mapped to the spike region that the TCR reacts to and placed in a CD4 or CD8 class. Log10-transformed breadth and depth values were compared by one-way ANOVA with Sidak's multiple comparisons tests. TCRdb took over this immuneACCESS table, retaining in-frame rearrangements with V and J assigned. Such tables are incomplete; in checked studies, under half of the missing clones stem from an unresolved V gene, and the remainder is unexplained. D and trimming were read from the DNA, whereas the V and J calls and clone size are those reported in that table. The sample table holds 90,000 to 120,000 clones, of which over 80% were seen once. The ten largest make up 8% to 9.5% of the sample.

This specimen's time point label, per the study, means: about 28 days (+/-7) after the second vaccine dose. AZD1222 recipients given second doses at about 4 weeks or at about 12 weeks were pooled, since spike-specific TCR depth and breadth were not found to differ between the two schedules. Samples from vaccinated people were obtained from the UK trials COV001 and COV002, which included a single-blind randomized controlled phase 2/3 trial of AZD1222 (ChAdOx1 nCoV-19) in healthy adults. Trial participant PBMC samples were collected at day 0 and day 28 after the second dose for TCRbeta chain sequencing. CDR1 LGHNA and CDR2 YSLEER are derived from the germline V gene. V sheds 1 base and J sheds 4 bases, leaving 13 bases between their ends. The CDR3 starts with the cysteine, ends with the phenylalanine, and has 15 residues. Only CDR3 DNA is held: 45 bases, read in frame from base 1.

Sequenced material: peripheral blood, taken 28 days after the second AZD1222 dose. The clonotype originates from an adult who received the AZD1222 COVID-19 vaccine. Here the chain combines TRBV4-3 and TRBJ1-1; D gene: possibly TRBD1, on 5 matching bases. DNA sequence: TGCGCCAGCAGCCAAGGGGCAGGGAGACGCACTGAAGCTTTCTTT. It translates as CASSQGAGRRTEAFF.